This T cell receptor (beta chain) is from a study of cytomegalovirus exposure and HLA in healthy donors. Trimming stripped 6 bases from V and 2 bases from J, with 12 bases between. CDR1 is MNHEY and CDR2 is SMNVEV in the germline V gene (reference sequence). The CDR3 is 14 amino acids. Only in-frame clones appear in the TCRdb table, and some are missing; sequencing was by immunoSEQ multiplex PCR. The sample carries about 200,000 clones, roughly 88% recorded once. Among the 120 subjects of the validation cohort, separate from the roughly 670-subject first cohort, were the donors. The chain couples TRBV27 to TRBJ2-3; possibly TRBD2 for D (6 bases). This clonotype was sampled from a woman aged 30 to 39 in good health and CMV-seropositive. The sample was PBMCs. Here the CDR3 DNA reads TGTGCCAGCAGGCGGGGAGATTTCACAGATACGCAGTATTTT. It translates to CASRRGDFTDTQYF.